These T cell receptor beta chains were read from a single sample in a study of T cell responses to AZD1222 COVID-19 vaccine. The table came from immunoSEQ multiplex PCR; TCRdb's copy has only in-frame clones and leaves some out. The data hold 150,000 to 200,000 clones, with 80% to 90% observed a single time. The sequences come from peripheral blood, collected on day 0 of AZD1222 vaccination. These receptors were collected from an adult in good health. The CDR3 runs from the conserved cysteine through the conserved F or W. A D gene is named only where the DNA matches it firmly. Size is stated for part of the rows, as once, few or many counts, or as a class when the clone is expanded.

cdr3_nt	cdr3_aa	clone_size	v_call	j_call	d_call
TGTGCCAGCAGCTCTGGACAGGTCGGAAACACCATATATTTT	CASSSGQVGNTIYF	-	TRBV5-5	TRBJ1-3	TRBD1
TGTGCCAGCATAGGGGGGTCTCCTGGAAACACCATATATTTT	CASIGGSPGNTIYF	once	TRBV6-5	TRBJ1-3	-
TGTGCCAGCAGTTCTTTGGGAGGCGATAACTATGGCTACACCTTC	CASSSLGGDNYGYTF	once	TRBV27	TRBJ1-2	-
TGTGCCTGGACAGGGGGCGAGGATGAAAAACTGTTTTTT	CAWTGGEDEKLFF	-	TRBV30	TRBJ1-4	TRBD1
TGTGCCAGCAACGTACAGGGGCAAGAGACCCAGTACTTC	CASNVQGQETQYF	-	TRBV7-2	TRBJ2-5	TRBD1
TGCGCCAGCAGTGAGTTTGACAGGCCTAGCGGGAGGGAGAACGAGCAGTACTTC	CASSEFDRPSGRENEQYF	-	TRBV10-1	TRBJ2-7	TRBD2
TGTGCCAGCAGTTATAGCGGGGCTTCCTACAATGAGCAGTTCTTC	CASSYSGASYNEQFF	-	TRBV6-2/TRBV6-3	TRBJ2-1	TRBD2
TGCGCCAGCAGTGGGGGGACAGGGCCCCTCTACTATGGCTACACCTTC	CASSGGTGPLYYGYTF	-	TRBV10-1	TRBJ1-2	TRBD1
TGTGCCAGCCGAGGATCAGGAGCCCGGACAACTAATGAAAAACTGTTTTTT	CASRGSGARTTNEKLFF	once	TRBV7-9	TRBJ1-4	-
TGTGCCAGCAGCGTAGATCAGGGACGGCAGCCCCAGCATTTT	CASSVDQGRQPQHF	-	TRBV9	TRBJ1-5	-
TGTGCCAGCAGTTCCACGAACTCTCTAGCGGGAGTGTTCTTC	CASSSTNSLAGVFF	few	TRBV6-2/TRBV6-3	TRBJ2-1	TRBD2
TGTGCCAGCAGCGTAGGCTCTGGAAACACCATATATTTT	CASSVGSGNTIYF	-	TRBV9	TRBJ1-3	-
TGCGCCAGCAGCTTGGTAGGAGGGGTGGGCGAGCAGTTCTTC	CASSLVGGVGEQFF	-	TRBV5-1	TRBJ2-1	-
TGCGCCAGCAGCTTACAGGGACCTGGAGGATCCGGGGAGCTGTTTTTT	CASSLQGPGGSGELFF	-	TRBV5-1	TRBJ2-2	-
TGTGCCAGCAGCTCCGGATCCGGGGATGGAAACACCATATATTTT	CASSSGSGDGNTIYF	-	TRBV11-3	TRBJ1-3	-
TGTGCCAGCAGTTTCCGGCGGGGGGGCGAAGAGACCCAGTACTTC	CASSFRRGGEETQYF	-	TRBV28	TRBJ2-5	TRBD2
TGTGCCAGCAGTTTAGGGGGGTCAGATACGCAGTATTTT	CASSLGGSDTQYF	-	TRBV28	TRBJ2-3	-
TGTGCCAGCAGTGCAGGGATTAATAATTCACCCCTCCACTTT	CASSAGINNSPLHF	-	TRBV27	TRBJ1-6	-
TGTGCCAGCAGCTTAGAGGTAGTTAATTCACCCCTCCACTTT	CASSLEVVNSPLHF	-	TRBV7-9	TRBJ1-6	-
TGTGCCACCAGTGGGCCCCTGACAGCTTATAGCAATCAGCCCCAGCATTTT	CATSGPLTAYSNQPQHF	once	TRBV24-1	TRBJ1-5	-
TGTGCCAGCTCACCCGACCCGGGGGCAGATACGCAGTATTTT	CASSPDPGADTQYF	-	TRBV18	TRBJ2-3	-
TGCGCCAGCAGCCAAGATAGCAGGAACATTCAGTACTTC	CASSQDSRNIQYF	-	TRBV4-1	TRBJ2-4	-
TGTGCCAGCAGCTTAGCAGGGGTTTTGGGCGAGCAGTACTTC	CASSLAGVLGEQYF	-	TRBV7-7	TRBJ2-7	-
TGTGCCAGCAGTGTTGAGGGACGGCCCCAGCATTTT	CASSVEGRPQHF	-	TRBV12-3/TRBV12-4	TRBJ1-5	-
TGTGCCAGCAGCGCCGACAGGGGGCTCTACGAGCAGTACTTC	CASSADRGLYEQYF	-	TRBV11-1	TRBJ2-7	TRBD1
TGTGCCAGCAGCTCTAGCGGGGGGGCCACAGATACGCAGTATTTT	CASSSSGGATDTQYF	-	TRBV6-4	TRBJ2-3	TRBD2
TGTGCCAGCAGCTTAGAGGGGGCAGATACGCAGTATTTT	CASSLEGADTQYF	once	TRBV7-9	TRBJ2-3	-
TGTGCCAGCAACCTCGGACTGTCAAATGAAAAACTGTTTTTT	CASNLGLSNEKLFF	-	TRBV7-9	TRBJ1-4	-
TGCGCCAGCAGTGATCCGGCAGGGTCTGGAAACACCATATATTTT	CASSDPAGSGNTIYF	once	TRBV10-2	TRBJ1-3	-
TGCGCCAGTATAGGGCCCAGGGGGCAAAGCAATCAGCCCCAGCATTTT	CASIGPRGQSNQPQHF	few	TRBV10-1	TRBJ1-5	TRBD1
TGTGCCAGCAGCCAGGGGCAGCAGACCCAGTACTTC	CASSQGQQTQYF	-	TRBV12-1	TRBJ2-5	-
TGTGCCAGCAGCTCCCTCGACAGGGGTCTATTTCCGGGCCGAGCTTTCTTT	CASSSLDRGLFPGRAFF	-	TRBV5-4	TRBJ1-1	TRBD1
TGTGCCAGCAGCTTCTCCGCAGGGGAAGCTTTCTTT	CASSFSAGEAFF	-	TRBV7-9	TRBJ1-1	-
TGTGCCAGCAGCCCATCGTATGGAAACACCGGGGAGCTGTTTTTT	CASSPSYGNTGELFF	-	TRBV7-2	TRBJ2-2	-
TGCAGTGCTAGTCTGACTTCGACCGGGACTCTCTATGGCTACACCTTC	CSASLTSTGTLYGYTF	once	TRBV20-1	TRBJ1-2	-
TGTGCCAGCAGCTTGGTGGGGGAAGGTCAGCCCCAGCATTTT	CASSLVGEGQPQHF	once	TRBV5-8	TRBJ1-5	-
TGTGCCAGCAGTTCTTCCGGGACAGGGGACACTGAAGCTTTCTTT	CASSSSGTGDTEAFF	-	TRBV28	TRBJ1-1	TRBD1
TGTGCCAGCAGCTATTATACTAATGAAAAACTGTTTTTT	CASSYYTNEKLFF	-	TRBV7-2	TRBJ1-4	-
TGCGCCAGCAGTGAGAGACAGGGCGGGGAGACCCAGTACTTC	CASSERQGGETQYF	-	TRBV10-2	TRBJ2-5	TRBD1
TGTGCCAGCAGTTTTGGGGGGAGTGTCGAGACCCAGTACTTC	CASSFGGSVETQYF	-	TRBV28	TRBJ2-5	-
TGTGCCAGCAGCCTCGGGTCAAACCAAGAGACCCAGTACTTC	CASSLGSNQETQYF	-	TRBV9	TRBJ2-5	-
TGTGCCAGCAGTTTCCTGGCCGAAGGGACCCAGTACTTC	CASSFLAEGTQYF	-	TRBV6-5	TRBJ2-5	-
TGTGCCAGCAGCGACAGGGTTCGGTCACCCCTCCACTTT	CASSDRVRSPLHF	-	TRBV12-3/TRBV12-4	TRBJ1-6	TRBD1
TGTGCCAGCAGCTTAGGGGGAGTTGGGAATTCACCCCTCCACTTT	CASSLGGVGNSPLHF	-	TRBV7-2	TRBJ1-6	-
TGTGCCTGCTCACGGACAGGGCAAGCCTATGGCTACACCTTC	CACSRTGQAYGYTF	-	TRBV6-5	TRBJ1-2	TRBD1
TGTGCCAGCAGCTTGGATGACAGGGGCAATGAAAAACTGTTTTTT	CASSLDDRGNEKLFF	-	TRBV5-6	TRBJ1-4	TRBD1
TGTGCCAGTAGCGAAGTCCATAACAGTCTCGCTGGAAACACCATATATTTT	CASSEVHNSLAGNTIYF	once	TRBV19	TRBJ1-3	-
TGCGCCAGCAGCTTGTCTGGGAGCAATCAGCCCCAGCATTTT	CASSLSGSNQPQHF	-	TRBV5-1	TRBJ1-5	-
TGTGCCAGCTCTCCCGACAGGGGGAGGATTCACGAGCAGTACTTC	CASSPDRGRIHEQYF	-	TRBV18	TRBJ2-7	TRBD1
TGTGCCAGCTCACGGCCCCCTTCCGTTGCCCCGACAGGGCGTAGTGGCTACACCTTC	CASSRPPSVAPTGRSGYTF	-	TRBV18	TRBJ1-2	TRBD1
TGTGCCACCGCGCCGGGACAGAGGAACTATGGCTACACCTTC	CATAPGQRNYGYTF	once	TRBV28	TRBJ1-2	TRBD1
TGTGCCAGCAGTTACTCGGCAGGAATATATAATTCACCCCTCCACTTT	CASSYSAGIYNSPLHF	-	TRBV6-5	TRBJ1-6	-
TGTGCCATCAGTGAATGGCAGGGATCGAATCAGCCCCAGCATTTT	CAISEWQGSNQPQHF	-	TRBV10-3	TRBJ1-5	-
TGTGCCAGCGGAGGAGCGGATGAAAAACTGTTTTTT	CASGGADEKLFF	-	TRBV2	TRBJ1-4	-
TGCGCCAGCAGCTTGGCGCTAGCGGGCACAGATACGCAGTATTTT	CASSLALAGTDTQYF	-	TRBV5-1	TRBJ2-3	TRBD2
TGTGCCAGCAGCCGAACCTGGGGCCGCTATGGCTACACCTTC	CASSRTWGRYGYTF	-	TRBV5-5	TRBJ1-2	-
TGTGCCAGCAGTCCCGGTGGAGTACCCTCTGGAAACACCATATATTTT	CASSPGGVPSGNTIYF	-	TRBV5-4	TRBJ1-3	-
TGCAGCGCCTCGTTCTTTGGATCCTACGAGCAGTACTTC	CSASFFGSYEQYF	-	TRBV29-1	TRBJ2-7	-